This T cell receptor (beta chain) was found in a study of T-cell reconstitution after alpha-beta-depleted transplantation in children. There are many counts of this clonotype. Preparing the TCRbeta library involved the use of unique molecular identifiers. TCRdb itself ran the PCR reads through MiXCR, one entry per CDR3 protein. The data show around 600,000 distinct CDR3 sequences, roughly 10% seen once. This TCR was recovered from a human donor who donated a stem cell graft to a child with acute myeloid leukemia. Sequenced here: PBMCs from the stem cell graft donor, sampled from the stem cell graft.

The CDR3 sequence is CASTPSYGYTF. CDR3 nucleotide sequence: TGTGCCAGCACTCCCAGCTATGGCTACACCTTC. The chain uses TRBV6-6 and TRBJ1-2; D uncertain. The CDR3 is 11 amino acids. In germline, CDR1 is MNHNY, CDR2 SVGAGI (reference sequence). The V end lost 7 bases, the J end lost 4 bases, and 7 bases lay between the germline ends.